This passage covers 20 T cell receptor beta chains from one sample sequenced in a study of cytomegalovirus exposure and HLA in healthy donors. This PCR relied on a set of 60 Vbeta primers and 13 Jbeta primers. Clones were sequenced by immunoSEQ multiplex PCR, and TCRdb holds only the in-frame ones, with some missing. The table records approximately 220,000 clones, approximately 79% of them present only once. Sequencing was performed on PBMCs. The source of these receptors is a male donor in good health and CMV-seronegative.

The chain carries TRBV6-4 and TRBJ1-2, with unresolved D. The V gene lost 3 bases and the J gene lost 8 bases, with 16 bases spanning the gap. Per germline, CDR1 MRHNA and CDR2 SNTAGT. The CDR3 totals 14 residues. The CDR3 DNA reads TGTGCCAGCAGTGAATCTCCGGGGTCGGGCGGCTACACCTTC. Its translation is CASSESPGSGGYTF.

The chain couples TRBV7-2 to TRBJ1-5; 7 nucleotides agree with TRBD1. Trimming at V came to 3 bases and at J to 0 bases, leaving 8 bases not matched to a gene. The germline gives CDR1 SGHTA, CDR2 FQGNSA. CDR3 length: 17 residues. This CDR3 is CASSFARDRYSNQPQHF. CDR3 nucleotides: TGTGCCAGCAGCTTCGCTCGGGACAGATATAGCAATCAGCCCCAGCATTTT.

This chain links TRBV5-1 with TRBJ1-3; 12 positions agree with TRBD1. Germline lookup yields CDR1 SGHRS and CDR2 YFSETQ. This CDR3 is built from 22 residues. The ends lost 0 bases at V and 0 bases at J; junction bases unmatched: 16. The CDR3, as DNA: TGCGCCAGCAGCTTGGCGGGACAGGGGGCTTGGGATTCATTTAGCTCTGGAAACACCATATATTTT. Its protein is CASSLAGQGAWDSFSSGNTIYF.

This clone was observed a handful of times. This rearrangement joins TRBV5-1 to TRBJ1-1, with 9 bases fitting TRBD1. V lost 3 bases, J lost 0 bases, and 3 bases stayed unmatched. From germline, CDR1 is SGHRS and CDR2 YFSETQ. CDR3 size: 15 residues. The CDR3 loop reads CASSSGTGLNTEAFF. Written as DNA, the CDR3 is TGCGCCAGCAGCTCCGGGACAGGGCTGAACACTGAAGCTTTCTTT.

This clone appeared a single time. This sequence joins TRBV5-1 and TRBJ2-7, with 8 nucleotides matching TRBD1. Germline CDR1 reads SGHRS; CDR2 reads YFSETQ. This CDR3 has 18 residues. V trimming: 0 bases; J trimming: 5 bases; junction bases outside the gene matches: 16. The CDR3 DNA follows: TGCGCCAGCAGCTTGGACGGTACGTTAGGACAGGGCTTCCACGAGCAGTACTTC. Protein sequence: CASSLDGTLGQGFHEQYF.

The chain joins TRBV6-6 to TRBJ1-2; 7 bases agree with TRBD1. CDR3 length: 14 amino acids. Trimming removed 0 bases from V and 7 bases from J; junction bases left unmatched: 5. The V gene's germline CDR1 is MNHNY and CDR2 SVGAGI (reference sequence). The CDR3 reads CASSYSGTVGGYTF. CDR3 in DNA: TGTGCCAGCAGTTACTCGGGGACAGTTGGTGGCTACACCTTC.

This clone was recorded a few times. This chain joins TRBV27 and TRBJ2-7, with TRBD2 matching over 9 bases. The germline V gene encodes CDR1 MNHEY and CDR2 SMNVEV (reference sequence). The V segment lost 3 bases and the J segment 2 bases; nucleotides outside the gene matches: 2. This CDR3 is built from 14 residues. CDR3 sequence: CASSFGGGAYEQYF. The CDR3 DNA is TGTGCCAGCAGTTTCGGCGGGGGGGCCTACGAGCAGTACTTC.

The chain is built from TRBV18 and TRBJ2-6; a weak D match, TRBD2 (5 bases). Germline values: CDR1 KGHSH, CDR2 LQKENI. Deletions cut 3 bases from V and 0 bases from J, with 12 bases between. The CDR3 runs to 17 residues. The CDR3 is CASSPLSGDSGANVLTF. CDR3 sequence (DNA): TGTGCCAGCTCACCGCTTTCCGGGGACTCTGGGGCCAACGTCCTGACTTTC.

The J gene is TRBJ2-5, the V gene TRBV5-1; D might be TRBD1 (7 bases). CDR1 SGHRS and CDR2 YFSETQ come from the germline V gene. The CDR3 is 13 residues long. Deletions cut 5 bases from V and 3 bases from J, with 11 bases between. The chain's CDR3 is CASSQGGEETQYF. In DNA, the CDR3 is TGCGCCAGCAGTCAGGGGGGTGAAGAGACCCAGTACTTC.

The chain joins TRBV7-6 to TRBJ2-1; maybe TRBD2 (6 bases). V was cut by 4 bases and J by 7 bases, with 8 bases left in between. CDR1 SGHVS and CDR2 FNYEAQ come from the germline V gene. The CDR3 is made up of 12 amino acids. The CDR3: CASSSGRNEQFF. CDR3 sequence (DNA): TGTGCCAGCAGCTCCGGGAGAAATGAGCAGTTCTTC. The complete variable domain, with remaining parts taken from reference TRBV7-6 and TRBJ2-1, reads GAGVSQSPRYKVTKRGQDVALRCDPISGHVSLYWYRQALGQGPEFLTYFNYEAQQDKSGLPNDRFSAERPEGSISTLTIQRTEQRDSAMYRCASSSGRNEQFFGPGTRLTVL.

The gene calls are TRBV14 and TRBJ2-7; the match to TRBD1 covers 7 bases. CDR1 is SGHDN and CDR2 is FVKESK in the germline V gene. The CDR3 covers 18 residues. The V gene end was trimmed by 6 bases and the J gene end by 0 bases; junction bases not matched to a gene: 17. The CDR3: CASSPHLATGESSYEQYF. CDR3 coding DNA: TGTGCCAGCAGTCCCCACCTGGCTACAGGGGAGAGCTCCTACGAGCAGTACTTC.

V is TRBV11-2 and J is TRBJ2-7; 9 nucleotides agree with TRBD2. The CDR3 sequence is 16 residues long. Germline loops: CDR1 SGHAT, CDR2 FQNNGV. V was clipped by 0 bases and J by 6 bases; unmatched bases: 9. Written as DNA, the CDR3 is TGTGCCAGCAGCTTAGACCTCGGGACTAGCTTGTTCGAGCAGTACTTC. This codes for CASSLDLGTSLFEQYF.

The chain recombines TRBV29-1 with TRBJ2-7, with D uncertain. Germline V CDR1 and CDR2: SQVTM, ANQGSEA. V was trimmed by 4 bases and J by 5 bases, leaving 15 bases between them. The CDR3 is 13 amino acids. Written as DNA, the CDR3 is TGCAGCGTTGGAGGTAACCCTACGAACGAGCAGTACTTC. Translated, it gives CSVGGNPTNEQYF.

The rearrangement joins TRBV6-1 to TRBJ2-1, with 10 bases identical to TRBD1. V was clipped by 9 bases and J by 4 bases; unmatched bases: 9. The CDR3 length is 15 residues. Germline V gene lookup returns CDR1 MNHNS and CDR2 SASEGT. DNA for the CDR3: TGTGCCAGTCCAAGGGGGACAGGGGATTACAATGAGCAGTTCTTC. The encoded protein is CASPRGTGDYNEQFF.

The chain couples TRBV6-1 to TRBJ2-5, with TRBD1 identical over 9 bases. This CDR3 contains 15 residues. Germline CDR1 and CDR2: MNHNS and SASEGT. J gave up 4 bases and V 2 bases, and 5 bases lay outside the gene matches. The CDR3 is CASSERDRAGETQYF. The CDR3 DNA is TGTGCCAGCAGTGAACGGGACAGGGCTGGAGAGACCCAGTACTTC.

The genes are TRBV10-3 and TRBJ1-1; 10 bases line up with TRBD1. Per the germline V gene, CDR1 is ENHRY and CDR2 is SYGVKD. CDR3 length: 14 residues. V lost 5 bases, J lost 6 bases, and 6 bases stayed unmatched. DNA for the CDR3: TGTGCCATCAGTTCGGACAGGGGGAATGCTGAAGCTTTCTTT. Amino acid sequence: CAISSDRGNAEAFF.

V is TRBV29-1 and J is TRBJ2-3, with 10 bases matching TRBD2. This CDR3 comprises 15 residues. Germline CDR1 SQVTM, CDR2 ANQGSEA. With 3 bases clipped from V and 9 bases from J, the junction kept 12 bases outside the gene matches. CDR3 sequence (DNA): TGCAGCGTTGACCAGCGGGGGGGCGGACCCCGCACGCAGTATTTT. Protein sequence: CSVDQRGGGPRTQYF.

The chain has TRBV4-3 and TRBJ2-2; 7 bases map to TRBD2. Germline CDR1 reads LGHNA; CDR2 reads YSLEER. The J segment lost 2 bases and the V segment lost 3 bases, leaving 12 bases of the junction unmatched. CDR3 size: 18 residues. The CDR3 DNA reads as TGCGCCAGCAGCCAGGAATTTAGCGGGTTATATAACACCGGGGAGCTGTTTTTT. This gives the protein CASSQEFSGLYNTGELFF.

The genes are TRBV27 and TRBJ2-7; TRBD1 matches at 9 bases. CDR1 is MNHEY and CDR2 is SMNVEV in the germline V gene (reference sequence). The CDR3 totals 16 residues. Trimming cost V 7 bases and J 4 bases; bases outside gene matches: 14. The CDR3 is CASNPTAGTGRYEQYF. The CDR3 region has the DNA TGTGCCAGCAATCCCACAGCCGGGACAGGGCGGTACGAGCAGTACTTC.

This chain links TRBV9 with TRBJ2-1, with TRBD2 identical over 14 bases. V lost 0 bases to trimming and J lost 1 base; unmatched junction nucleotides: 6. CDR1 SGDLS and CDR2 YYNGEE come from the germline V gene. The CDR3 is 19 amino acids. The CDR3 nucleotides are TGTGCCAGCAGCGTAGCCCCGGGGACTAGCGGGAGATCCTACAATGAGCAGTTCTTC. Translated: CASSVAPGTSGRSYNEQFF.